This T cell receptor beta chain was captured in a study of cytomegalovirus exposure and HLA in healthy donors. Study-wide points: Sequences of the TCR beta chain were said to predict the HLA-A and HLA-B alleles of most subjects accurately. Differences between HLA loci emerged in a later analysis of TCR association rates, with DRB1 most and HLA-C fewest. Productive rates of about 90% or about 30% were seen for most TCR beta V segments in an earlier analysis.

PCR used 60 Vbeta primers and 13 Jbeta primers. Method: immunoSEQ multiplex PCR; TCRdb's copy keeps in-frame clones and lacks some. The sample has around 110,000 clones, 79% seen once. Concerning this clone itself: Its antigen is unidentified.

This CDR3 is built from 14 residues. Germline V gene lookup returns CDR1 MNHEY and CDR2 SVGAGI. V was shortened by 2 bases and J by 1 base, with 6 bases between the two germline ends. V usage is TRBV6-5 and J usage is TRBJ1-5; no reliable D call. This clonotype was obtained from a young woman in good health and CMV-seropositive. Sequencing was done on a sample of PBMCs. The CDR3 DNA reads as TGTGCCAGCAGTTACCGCCAGAGCAATCAGCCCCAGCATTTT. Residues: CASSYRQSNQPQHF.